The 9 T cell receptor beta chains listed next were all sequenced from one sample in a study of T cell repertoires in cytomegalovirus infection. MiXCR, applied by TCRdb to the reads, yields one record per CDR3 protein. The sample has some 680,000 distinct CDR3 sequences, about 40% seen once; the top ten hold 2.5% to 3%. The sequenced material came from PBMCs. These TCRs come from a human donor in good health (CMV status not recorded). Some clones in this sample may be carry-over from other donors' samples.

V gene TRBV11-1 combines with J gene TRBJ2-5; 10 bases agree with TRBD1. Unmatched junction bases numbered 7, after V lost 4 bases and J lost 8 bases. Germline CDR1 SGHAT, CDR2 FQDESV (reference sequence). The CDR3 has 14 amino acids. CDR3 DNA sequence: TGTGCCAGCAGCTCGGACAGGGGGGTAGATACCCAGTACTTC. Translated: CASSSDRGVDTQYF.

This clonotype has only a few counts. The CDR3 region has the DNA TGCAGCGTCGAACCGGGACAGGGCACTGAAGCTTTCTTT. As protein: CSVEPGQGTEAFF. The V gene is TRBV29-1, the J gene TRBJ1-1; TRBD1 agrees at 9 bases. In germline, CDR1 is SQVTM, CDR2 ANQGSEA. V dropped 6 bases and J dropped 4; count of bases not matched to a gene: 6. The CDR3 loop spans 13 amino acids.

The chain's CDR3 is CASSLLTGVEKLFF. The DNA for the CDR3 is TGTGCCAGCAGTCTCCTGACAGGGGTCGAAAAACTGTTTTTT. The V and J genes are TRBV12-3 or TRBV12-4 and TRBJ1-4, with 8 bases matching TRBD1. The CDR3 contains 14 residues. J lost 8 bases, V lost 5 bases, and 7 bases had no gene match.

V gene TRBV28 combines with J gene TRBJ2-1, with no clear D. The CDR3 sequence is 16 residues long. Trimming took 4 bases from V and 0 from J, leaving 13 bases between them. The germline CDR1 and CDR2 sequences are MDHEN and SYDVKM. The CDR3 DNA is TGTGCCAGCAGTTCCCCTCTTACGAGCTCCTACAATGAGCAGTTCTTC. Translated: CASSSPLTSSYNEQFF.

The J gene is TRBJ2-3, the V gene TRBV12-3 or TRBV12-4; 12 bases are shared with TRBD2. CDR3 size: 15 residues. The V and J ends lost 7 bases and 1 base, in that order; junction bases with no gene match: 3. CDR3 bases: TGTGCCAGCAAGCTAGCGGGAGGGGGCACAGATACGCAGTATTTT. This encodes CASKLAGGGTDTQYF.

About this clonotype itself: The CDR3 ends on some other residue instead of the conserved phenylalanine or tryptophan, so this is likely a read error. The V call is TRBV6-1, the J call TRBJ2-3; 8 nucleotides align to TRBD1. The CDR3 loop spans 14 amino acids. Trimming took 4 bases from V and 3 from J; bases not matched to a gene: 3. Germline V gene lookup returns CDR1 MNHNS and CDR2 SASEGT. CDR3 DNA sequence: TGTGCCAGCAGTGTCCAGGGGGCTACAGATACGCAGTATTCT. This sequence encodes CASSVQGATDTQYS.

Only one count was recorded for this clonotype. The chain employs TRBV20-1 and TRBJ2-7; D is unresolved. The germline CDR1 and CDR2 sequences are DFQATT and SNEGSKA (reference sequence). V was pared by 3 bases and J by 3 bases, with 15 bases between. CDR3 length equals 14 residues. The CDR3 sequence: CSAREIGGFYEQYF. In DNA form, the CDR3 reads TGCAGTGCTAGGGAAATAGGTGGGTTCTACGAGCAGTACTTC.

This clonotype was counted between two and nine times. CDR3 loop: CASSFPGNTRTDTQYF. CDR3 in DNA: TGTGCCAGCAGCTTCCCGGGAAACACGAGGACAGATACGCAGTATTTT. The chain is built from TRBV7-9 and TRBJ2-3, with D possibly being TRBD2 (5 bases). The CDR3 has 16 residues. Germline values: CDR1 SEHNR, CDR2 FQNEAQ (reference sequence). V lost 3 bases and J 3 bases, leaving 16 bases between the germline ends. Full variable domain (outside the CDR3, taken from reference TRBV7-9 and TRBJ2-3): DTGVSQNPRHKITKRGQNVTFRCDPISEHNRLYWYRQTLGQGPEFLTYFQNEAQLEKSRLLSDRFSAERPKGSFSTLEIQRTEQGDSAMYLCASSFPGNTRTDTQYFGPGTRLTVL.

This clonotype was recorded a few times. The V gene is TRBV6-5, the J gene TRBJ1-1; no clear D. V gave up 4 bases and J gave up 4 bases, with 7 bases separating them. CDR1 is MNHEY and CDR2 is SVGAGI in the germline V gene. There are 12 residues in the CDR3. DNA for the CDR3: TGTGCCAGCAGTTCCAAGGGCACTGAAGCTTTCTTT. It is translated as CASSSKGTEAFF.